The clone carrying this T cell receptor (beta chain) showed up just a few times. The antigen is not known. UMIs and sample barcodes were carried by the TCR alpha and TCR beta cDNA libraries that 5'RACE produced using constant-segment primers. TCRdb re-analysed the 5' RACE reads in MiXCR, keeping a single row per CDR3 protein. Among 380,000 or so distinct CDR3 sequences, roughly 13% were seen once, and the ten largest hold about a fifth. The sample comes from a study of T-cell memory formation after mild COVID-19. Across the whole study: Among the donors, TCR clusters were largely specific to each donor.

V lost 8 bases to trimming and J lost 4 bases, with 15 bases between them. CDR1 and CDR2 (germline): SNHLY, FYNNEI. The CDR3 sequence is 14 residues long. The study's findings and limits: Clones contracting across day 15 to 85 had a balanced CD4/CD8 profile; later expanding clones leaned CD4+.

The sequence derives from a man between 18 and 35 years old who had mild COVID-19 (a few samples of this study predate the infection). Cell type and time point are not known. The sequenced material came from PBMCs or a T cell subset sorted from them (not recorded which). This chain links TRBV2 with TRBJ1-5; the D gene is possibly TRBD1 (5 bases). Here the CDR3 reads CASGRYKGNQPQHF. CDR3 sequence (DNA): TGTGCCAGCGGACGCTACAAGGGGAATCAGCCCCAGCATTTT.